Sequencing of this TCR beta chain was carried out in a study of cytomegalovirus exposure and HLA in healthy donors (dated 2017 in TCRdb). A note on the overall study: An earlier analysis of several hundred of the donors reported 250 to 350 Gb of sequence data and roughly 100 million unique TCR beta sequences from some 180 million T cells. Around 320 gigabases of sequencing data and approximately 80 million unique TCR sequences were included in an early release covering 550 to 800 HLA-typed donors. Of the 350 to 400 genotyped donors, over 65% fell in the genetic ancestry cluster associated with self-reported Caucasian donors. The aim of the study was to test whether cataloging public T cell receptors could identify signatures of past pathogen exposure. The study profiled the T cell repertoires of under 700 subjects by immunosequencing and related them to cytomegalovirus serostatus. In addition to the first cohort of 650 to 750 subjects, a separate validation cohort of 120 different subjects was used. The study combined high-throughput TCR immunosequencing, statistical association of individual TCRs with disease status, and machine learning to predict cytomegalovirus infection status. In a later analysis, previously published TCR beta repertoires from hundreds of donors were re-analyzed and high-resolution HLA genotyping was added so that TCR occurrence patterns could be studied. Rather than drawing on any new phenotypic data, the later analysis identified candidate immune exposures from TCR beta sequences and the way those sequences occurred across donors. An earlier analysis of approximately 630 of the donors applied high-throughput TCR beta sequencing to assess whether each TCR beta V gene segment acted as functional or pseudogenic. Donor age, sex, ethnicity and CMV serostatus were compiled together with the repertoire data. A later genetic analysis used genome-wide SNP genotypes for about 65% of the roughly 670 donors, treating that subset as a discovery cohort. All discovery cohort repertoires had been generated on a single sequencing platform. Class I and class II HLA loci were covered by the typing at four-digit resolution. Typing coverage differed by locus: A, B, C, DRB1 and DQB1 were typed in roughly 620-630 donors, DQA1 in 500 to 550, DPA1 in nearly 610, and DPB1 in 400 to 480. Five DR-DQ haplotypes were treated as single units for association and clustering because of strong linkage in the cohort. Among roughly 400 genotyped donors of the cohort, an average of around 220,000 unique TCR beta nucleotide sequences was sequenced per donor, of which approximately 18% were non-productive.

The library was built by means of the immunoSEQ multiplex PCR assay. The multiplex PCR relied on a mix of 60 forward primers for TCR Vbeta segments and 13 reverse primers for TCR Jbeta segments. Amplification of the CDR3 region of rearranged TCR beta genes was performed with a multiplex PCR assay on genomic DNA. The amplified TCR beta libraries were sequenced on the Illumina HiSeq System as 87-base-pair reads. As for the original processing: Across the roughly 640 repertoires, a later analysis counted 75 million to 90 million unique TCR beta chains, roughly 11 million of which were shared by at least two donors. Raw reads were error-corrected and collapsed into unique sequences with a nearest-neighbor algorithm that merged closely related sequences to remove PCR and sequencing errors. Alignment of CDR3 sequences to IMGT reference sequences was used to assign V, D and J gene segments. For a sequence to be retained, a match of at least six nucleotides was required to both a V gene segment and a J gene segment. Rearrangements were called productive when the CDR3 lacked stop codons and stayed in frame with V and J; all others were non-productive. Following IMGT convention, CDR3 was defined as the stretch from the second conserved V-encoded cysteine up to the conserved J-encoded phenylalanine. In an earlier analysis of around 600 of the donors, sequences lacking an unambiguous match to a single V gene segment were excluded. An earlier analysis of several hundred of the donors called V segments functional above 56.7% productive rearrangements and segregating when the between-donor standard deviation exceeded 5%. A statistical classification framework was built for diagnosing cytomegalovirus status from the catalog of TCR beta chain sequences. A later analysis assigned V and J genes by comparing TCR nucleotide sequences with IMGT/GENE-DB human TR gene sequences. The TCRdist pipeline was used in a later analysis to assign CDR3 sequences and most-parsimonious VDJ recombination scenarios. In a later analysis, every TCR beta chain was defined by the combination of its CDR3 amino acid sequence and its V-gene family, and reads without a unique V-gene family were dropped. To address suspected cross-contamination and a sequencing artifact, a later analysis removed some 620 highly shared, low-generation-probability nucleotide sequences. In a later analysis, a clonal expansion index for each public chain was calculated from normalized within-repertoire ranks of inferred template counts. A later analysis computed generation probabilities with a VDJ recombination model fitted to out-of-frame rearrangements, and checked the results against IGoR. A later analysis scored TCR-TCR, TCR-HLA and TCR-CMV co-occurrence with hypergeometric tests, applying a repertoire-size bias correction to TCR pairs. A later analysis estimated false discovery rates by permuting HLA or CMV assignments 20 times. A later analysis grouped co-occurring TCRs with DBSCAN, adding TCRdist sequence similarity when clustering within HLA-allele-positive subsets. Repertoires with fewer than 30,000 or more than 120,000 public chains were left out of co-occurrence clustering, as were several repertoires with anomalous nucleotide sharing. TCRdb limited this immuneACCESS table to in-frame rearrangements with V and J called. A share of clones is missing; checked studies link under half to unresolved V genes, and the rest is unexplained. That table supplies the V and J calls and clone size; D and trimming were determined from the DNA. The sample table contains about 210,000 clones; only one count was recorded for roughly three quarters of them. The ten largest clones represent around 0.38% of the sample.

The cohort comprised several hundred healthy bone marrow donors. At the time of sampling, all cohort members were nominally healthy, though unrecorded immune exposures were likely present. The donor tested CMV seropositive, placing the donor among the 290 or so seropositive members of the cohort. A peripheral blood sample was collected from each donor, and TCR beta sequencing was performed on peripheral blood mononuclear cells. The Qiagen DNeasy Blood Extraction Kit was used to extract genomic DNA from the blood cell samples. Taken from cysteine to phenylalanine, the CDR3 has 14 residues. Only the CDR3 part of the read is kept: 42 bases, read in frame from the first base. Based on the germline V gene, the CDR1 and CDR2 sequences are MNHEY and SVGAGI. V lost 4 bases and J lost 6 bases; the stretch between them is 14 bases long. General study outcomes and caveats: A cluster of highly shared sequence variants was judged likely to be a technical artifact of the sequencing pipeline. In an earlier analysis of some 550 of the donors, most TCR beta V segments were observed in productive rearrangements about 87% or about 30% of the time, broadly matching IMGT annotations. The cohort was sequenced for TCR beta chains only, and without alpha or paired-chain data the features that could be detected were limited. Because counts were too low, roughly 17 rarely observed V segments, including chromosome 9 orphons, were left out of the earlier analysis of approximately 500 of the donors. Because HLA typing was unavailable for some donors at each locus, only the typed subset was used in association tests. CMV serostatus was the only immune exposure information available for the cohort. In a later analysis, several top co-occurrence clusters were reported to appear linked to parvovirus B19, influenza, CMV and Epstein-Barr virus. The classifier was reported to diagnose cytomegalovirus status with high specificity and sensitivity in both the original and validation cohorts. In a later analysis, the rate of TCR association differed among HLA loci, with DRB1 alleles having the most associated TCRs and HLA-C alleles having the fewest. In a later analysis, HLA-associated TCR beta chains showed more clonal expansion and lower generation probabilities than non-associated chains that were equally common. In a later analysis, most CMV-associated TCR beta chains were found to appear HLA-restricted, with HLA associations seemingly driven largely by CMV exposure. Most TCR sequences were seen in very few donors, while some public TCRs were found in many individuals. The authors suggested that the approach could potentially be extended to other disease states and immunological phenotypes. A later analysis associated 15,000 to 20,000 TCR beta sequences with specific HLA alleles at a false discovery rate of 0.05. V-gene and J-gene trimming of TCR beta chains was associated with a missense DCLRE1C variant in a later genetic analysis, and the association was replicated in an independent cohort. A few of the identified cytomegalovirus-associated TCR beta chains were confirmed in vitro to be specific for cytomegalovirus antigens. Some IMGT-functional V segments, including TRBV6-2 and TRBV6-3, could not be distinguished by the 87-base-pair reads and were therefore excluded. A further reported finding was that TCR beta sequences accurately predicted the HLA-A and HLA-B alleles for most subjects in the first cohort. The presence/absence analyses assumed that sequencing depth was roughly uniform across donors, and that assumption may not be true. The study gave a list of some 150 TCR beta chains associated with cytomegalovirus. Linkage disequilibrium might explain the correlated functional status among segregating V segments, but an unknown experimental factor could not be excluded. When HLA alleles, especially DR and DQ, strongly co-occurred, TCR associations were difficult to assign to individual alleles. In a later genetic analysis, fewer N-insertions in productive TCRs were reported among donors in an Asian-associated ancestry cluster than the roughly 700-donor mean.

The count of this clone is one. The target of this receptor is not known. No base qualities exist here, and no much larger clone lies one base off it. The sample taken for sequencing was PBMCs. Recombination joined TRBV6-5 with TRBJ2-3; D gene: possibly TRBD1, on 6 matching bases. The sequence was obtained from a male donor in good health and CMV-seropositive. DNA sequence: TGTGCCAGCAGTTCAGACAGGTATTGGGATACGCAGTATTTT. This yields the protein CASSSDRYWDTQYF.